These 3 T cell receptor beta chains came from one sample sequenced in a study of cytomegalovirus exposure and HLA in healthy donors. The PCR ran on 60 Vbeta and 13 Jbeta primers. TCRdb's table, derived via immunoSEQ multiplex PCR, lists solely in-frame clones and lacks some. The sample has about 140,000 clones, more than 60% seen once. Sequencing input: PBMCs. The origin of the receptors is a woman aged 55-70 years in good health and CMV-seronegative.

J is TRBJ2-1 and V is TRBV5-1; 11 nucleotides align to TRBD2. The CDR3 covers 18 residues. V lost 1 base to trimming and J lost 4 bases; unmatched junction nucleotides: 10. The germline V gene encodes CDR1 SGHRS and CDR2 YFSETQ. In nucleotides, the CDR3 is TGCGCCAGCAGCTTGTCCTTTCCGGGGACTAGCGGATACAATGAGCAGTTCTTC. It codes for CASSLSFPGTSGYNEQFF.

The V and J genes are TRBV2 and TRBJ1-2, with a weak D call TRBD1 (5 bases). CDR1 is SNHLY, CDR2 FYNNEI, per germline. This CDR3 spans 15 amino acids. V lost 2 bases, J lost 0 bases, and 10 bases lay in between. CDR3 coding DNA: TGTGCCAGCAGTGAATTGGGGCCAGCTAACTATGGCTACACCTTC. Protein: CASSELGPANYGYTF.

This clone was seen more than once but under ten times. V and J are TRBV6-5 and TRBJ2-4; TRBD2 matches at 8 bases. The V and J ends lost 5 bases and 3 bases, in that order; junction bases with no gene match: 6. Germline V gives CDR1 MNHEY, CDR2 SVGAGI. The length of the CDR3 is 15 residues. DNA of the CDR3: TGTGCCAGCAGTCAGCTCGGGGGGGTCAAAAACATTCAGTACTTC. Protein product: CASSQLGGVKNIQYF.